The source of this T cell receptor beta chain is a study of T cells after yellow fever vaccination. Study as a whole: Some fractions had low cell numbers, and these were prepared with SMART-Seq v4 Ultra Low Input. Study-level findings and limits: Sorted repertoires could include abundant contaminating clonotypes from bulk cells. A large majority of primary-vaccination clones showed up again after the booster (96% CD4, approximately 90% CD8).

This clonotype was seen many times. Its antigen remains unidentified. The CDR3 consists of 14 residues. Germline V gives CDR1 SNHLY, CDR2 FYNNEI. V gave up 8 bases and J gave up 0 bases, with 14 bases separating them. The 5'RACE template-switching step produced TCR cDNA and added a universal primer site and UMIs. TCRdb fed the 5' RACE reads into MiXCR, producing one record per CDR3 protein. The sample lists 100,000 to 150,000 distinct CDR3 sequences, around 7.4% seen once, with nearly 2.5% in the top ten. The rearrangement uses TRBV2 and TRBJ2-7; weak D call: TRBD1 (8 bases). The TCR was taken from a man aged 18 to 35 who received the YFV17D yellow fever vaccine. The source material was CD4+ T cells sorted from PBMCs, sampled roughly 10 days after the first yellow fever vaccination. CDR3: CASRGDRSSYEQYF. CDR3 sequence (DNA): TGTGCCAGCCGGGGGGACAGGTCCTCCTACGAGCAGTACTTC.